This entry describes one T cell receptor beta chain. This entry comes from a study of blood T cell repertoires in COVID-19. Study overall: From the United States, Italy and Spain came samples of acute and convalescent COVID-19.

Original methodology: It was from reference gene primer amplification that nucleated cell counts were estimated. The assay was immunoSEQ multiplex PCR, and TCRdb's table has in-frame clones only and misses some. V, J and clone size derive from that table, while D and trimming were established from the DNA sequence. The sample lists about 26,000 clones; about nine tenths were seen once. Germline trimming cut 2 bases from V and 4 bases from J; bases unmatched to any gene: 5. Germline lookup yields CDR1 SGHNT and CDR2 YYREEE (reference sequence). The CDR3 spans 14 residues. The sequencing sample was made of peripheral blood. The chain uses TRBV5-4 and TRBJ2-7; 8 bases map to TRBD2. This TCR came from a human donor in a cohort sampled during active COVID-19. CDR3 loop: CASSFRGGRYEQYF. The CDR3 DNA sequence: TGTGCCAGCAGCTTCCGGGGGGGCCGATACGAGCAGTACTTC.